This T cell receptor (beta chain) is from a study of cytomegalovirus exposure and HLA in healthy donors. Overall study: The approximately 120 validation repertoires, a later analysis reported, used the same platform as the approximately 700 first-cohort repertoires.

Points on this clone: The antigen is undetermined.

Sequencing used immunoSEQ multiplex PCR; TCRdb keeps in-frame clones, though not all of them. The repertoire holds 82,000 or so clones, with 95% as singletons. The CDR3 has 13 residues. The donors were in the approximately 120-subject validation cohort; that cohort was separate from the roughly 700-subject first cohort. Study results and caveats: Subsequent analysis found a tendency for first-cohort TCR clusters to co-occur within the 120 or so validation repertoires.

This TCR was sampled from a young woman in good health and CMV-seronegative. V and J are TRBV21-1 and TRBJ2-7; the D segment call TRBD2 is taken from the table without a DNA check. TRBV21-1 is a listed pseudogene. Sequenced: PBMCs. CDR3 residues: CASSWGREYEQYF. CDR3 DNA: TGTGCCAGCAGCTGGGGGAGGGAGTACGAGCAGTACTTC.